Listed below are T cell receptor beta chains from one sample, sequenced in a study of blood T cell repertoires in COVID-19. Generated by immunoSEQ multiplex PCR, the TCRdb table keeps only in-frame clones and is missing some. The data contain some 150,000 clones, more than 75% of them singletons. Source material: peripheral blood. The origin of the receptors is a man aged 60-69 years with acute or convalescent COVID-19. Both conserved end residues are trimmed from each CDR3.

TRBJ2-2 TRBV9 ASTRGISNTGELF
TRBJ1-1 TRBV6-5 ASSYTTGASEAF
TRBJ1-1 TRBV5-1 ASSLSIMGGTEAF
TRBJ2-2 TRBV2 ASTADVAWNTGELF
TRBJ2-4 TRBV4-2 ASSQRGQGVAKNIQY
TRBJ2-1 TRBV6-5 ASTLTTGSNNEQF
TRBJ2-1 TRBV5-4 ASTEGAGGPRGRGNEQF
TRBJ2-7 TRBV18 ASSPGQQAEQY
TRBJ1-1 TRBV21-1 ASSKSPGVNTEAF
TRBJ2-2 TRBV5-1 ASSRAGQGNGELF
TRBJ2-7 TRBV7-2 ASSSRTSGSRYEQY
TRBJ2-7 TRBV3-1/TRBV3-2 ASSQDGSYEQY
TRBJ1-5 TRBV6-5 ASTRTGDSNQPQH
TRBJ1-5 TRBV20-1 SASSTGVVSQPQH
TRBJ2-2 TRBV7-7 ASSLGTVETGELF
TRBJ1-4 TRBV4-1 ASSQERAATNEKLF